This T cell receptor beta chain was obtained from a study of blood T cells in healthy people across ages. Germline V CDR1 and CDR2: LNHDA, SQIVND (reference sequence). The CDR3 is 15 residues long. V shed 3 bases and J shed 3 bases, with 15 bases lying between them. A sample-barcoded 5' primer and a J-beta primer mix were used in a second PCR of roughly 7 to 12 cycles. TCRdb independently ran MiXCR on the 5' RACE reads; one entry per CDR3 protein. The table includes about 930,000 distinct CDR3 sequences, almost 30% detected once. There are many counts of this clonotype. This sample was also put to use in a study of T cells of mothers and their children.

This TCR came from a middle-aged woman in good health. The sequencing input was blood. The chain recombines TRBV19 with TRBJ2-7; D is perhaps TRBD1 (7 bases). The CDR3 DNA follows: TGTGCCAGTAGTATCGGAGGGACAGAACACTACGAGCAGTACTTC. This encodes CASSIGGTEHYEQYF.